This TCR beta chain was identified during a study of cytomegalovirus exposure and HLA in healthy donors. The method was immunoSEQ multiplex PCR; TCRdb's version includes in-frame clones alone and lacks a portion of them. In the table there are 150,000 to 200,000 clones, roughly 80% of which are singletons. Germline values: CDR1 SGHRS, CDR2 YFSETQ. Trimming took 4 bases from V and 2 from J; bases not matched to a gene: 9. The CDR3 is 16 amino acids. J is TRBJ2-7 and V is TRBV5-1; TRBD2 agrees at 10 bases. The sequence derives from a man younger than 30 in good health and CMV-seropositive. The sample taken for sequencing was PBMCs. The CDR3: CASSGELAGPPYEQYF. DNA for the CDR3: TGCGCCAGCAGCGGGGAACTAGCGGGACCTCCCTACGAGCAGTACTTC.